This passage covers 4 T cell receptor beta chains from one sample sequenced in a study of T cell repertoires in cytomegalovirus infection. No antigen has been assigned to these receptors. TCRdb processed the reads anew with MiXCR; each CDR3 protein has one entry. This repertoire shows 700,000 to 850,000 distinct CDR3 sequences, 30% to 35% found once; its top ten account for roughly 12%. Sequences were derived from cultured CD8+ T cells from PBMCs, sampled from culture after CMV antigen stimulation. The receptor source for this set is a human donor in good health (CMV status not recorded). Some clones in this sample may be carry-over from other donors' samples.

This rearrangement joins TRBV5-4 to TRBJ2-5; the match to TRBD2 covers 9 bases. The V gene end was trimmed by 3 bases and the J gene end by 5 bases; junction bases not matched to a gene: 5. The germline gives CDR1 SGHNT, CDR2 YYREEE (reference sequence). The CDR3 totals 14 residues. CDR3 in DNA: TGTGCCAGCAGCTACGGGACTAGCTGGGAGACCCAGTACTTC. Protein product: CASSYGTSWETQYF.

This clonotype occurred a few times. The V call is TRBV6-6, the J call TRBJ2-5; 7 nucleotides match TRBD2. The CDR3 extends over 15 amino acids. Germline CDR1 and CDR2: MNHNY and SVGAGI (reference sequence). V lost 6 bases to trimming and J lost 4 bases; unmatched junction nucleotides: 11. This CDR3 is CASREGDGEGETQYF. The CDR3 DNA is TGTGCCAGCAGAGAAGGGGACGGGGAGGGAGAGACCCAGTACTTC.

At least ten counts were recorded for this clonotype. This sequence joins TRBV7-2 and TRBJ2-7; D gene unclear. Trimming removed 4 bases from V and 5 bases from J, with 12 bases in between. Germline CDR1 is SGHTA and CDR2 is FQGNSA. This CDR3 spans 13 amino acids. The CDR3 loop is CASSSVRFHEQYF. CDR3 DNA sequence: TGTGCCAGCAGCTCCGTCCGCTTCCACGAGCAGTACTTC.

This clonotype was counted many times. The genes are TRBV5-1 and TRBJ2-2; 12 positions match TRBD2. V lost 5 bases to trimming and J lost 1 base; unmatched junction nucleotides: 12. The V gene's germline CDR1 is SGHRS and CDR2 YFSETQ. This CDR3 is built from 19 residues. CDR3 sequence reads: CASSEAGLAGLKNTGELFF. Written as DNA, the CDR3 is TGCGCCAGCAGTGAGGCTGGACTAGCGGGACTTAAGAACACCGGGGAGCTGTTTTTT.